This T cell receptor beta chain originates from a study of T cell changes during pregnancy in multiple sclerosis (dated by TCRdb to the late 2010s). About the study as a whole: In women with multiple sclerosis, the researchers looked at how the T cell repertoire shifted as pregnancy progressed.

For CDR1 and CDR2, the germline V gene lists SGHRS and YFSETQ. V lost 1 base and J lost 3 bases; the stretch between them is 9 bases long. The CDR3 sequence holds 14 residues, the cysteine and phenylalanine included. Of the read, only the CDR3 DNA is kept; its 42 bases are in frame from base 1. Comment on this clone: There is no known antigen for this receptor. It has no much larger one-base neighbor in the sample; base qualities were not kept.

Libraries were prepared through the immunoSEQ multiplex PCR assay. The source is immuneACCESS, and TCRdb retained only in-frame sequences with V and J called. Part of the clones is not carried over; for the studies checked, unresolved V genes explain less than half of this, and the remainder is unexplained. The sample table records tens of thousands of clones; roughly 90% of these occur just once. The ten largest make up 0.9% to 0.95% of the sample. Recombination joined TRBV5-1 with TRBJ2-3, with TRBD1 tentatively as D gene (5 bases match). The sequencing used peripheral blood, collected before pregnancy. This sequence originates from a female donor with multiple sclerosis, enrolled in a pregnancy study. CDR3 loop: CASSLPQGTDTQYF. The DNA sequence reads TGCGCCAGCAGCTTGCCGCAGGGTACAGATACGCAGTATTTT.